Each of the 22 T cell receptor beta chains below was sequenced from the same sample in a study of T cell repertoires in cytomegalovirus infection. MiXCR, run by TCRdb on the reads, gives a single entry per CDR3 protein. The sample consists of hundreds of thousands of distinct CDR3 sequences, 8% to 10% of them appearing once. Sequencing was carried out using PBMCs. Receptors originate from a human donor in good health (CMV status not recorded). Some clones in this sample may be carry-over from other donors' samples.

In its sample, this clonotype was seen many times. The chain employs TRBV7-8 and TRBJ2-2; D is unresolved. CDR1 SGHVS and CDR2 FQNEAQ come from the germline V gene. Trimming took off 1 base at V and 5 bases at J, with 8 bases between the two ends. The CDR3 is 14 amino acids. In DNA, the CDR3 is TGTGCCAGCAGCTTAGATCGGATTACCGGGGAGCTGTTTTTT. Encoded protein: CASSLDRITGELFF.

This clonotype has a handful of counts. The chain is built from TRBV20-1 and TRBJ2-1; 7 bases agree with TRBD1. The CDR3 extends over 16 amino acids. The V segment lost 5 bases and the J segment 6 bases; nucleotides outside the gene matches: 16. Germline V lookup: CDR1 DFQATT, CDR2 SNEGSKA (reference sequence). This chain's CDR3 is CSARRDRIGSPNEQFF. CDR3 coding DNA: TGCAGTGCTCGCCGGGACAGAATTGGATCCCCCAATGAGCAGTTCTTC.

Only a few counts were recorded for this clonotype. The chain has TRBV20-1 and TRBJ2-7; 12 bases align to TRBD2. The CDR3 spans 15 residues. Germline CDR1 and CDR2: DFQATT and SNEGSKA (reference sequence). The junction had 3 bases not matched to a gene; V was cut back by 1 base and J by 2 bases. CDR3 loop: CSARGSSGGAYEQYF. The DNA of the CDR3 is TGCAGTGCTAGAGGGTCTAGCGGGGGGGCCTACGAGCAGTACTTC.

The rearrangement links TRBV12-3 or TRBV12-4 to TRBJ2-3; D is possibly TRBD1 or TRBD2 (5 bases each). V lost 2 bases to trimming and J lost 2 bases, with 17 bases between them. This CDR3 comprises 17 residues. As DNA, the CDR3 is TGTGCCAGCAGTTTAATCGGGGCCAGGTCCTCCACAGATACGCAGTATTTT. It specifies CASSLIGARSSTDTQYF.

The J gene is TRBJ2-7, the V gene TRBV19; D uncertain. The CDR3 consists of 14 residues. Trimming removed 4 bases at V and 3 bases at J, with 13 bases between. CDR1 and CDR2 (germline): LNHDA, SQIVND (reference sequence). CDR3 protein: CASSTYNLLYEQYV. DNA for the CDR3: TGTGCCAGTAGTACCTATAATCTACTCTACGAGCAGTACGTC.

The V and J genes are TRBV2 and TRBJ2-4; 7 bases are shared with TRBD1. The CDR3 runs 16 residues. In germline, CDR1 is SNHLY, CDR2 FYNNEI. V shed 6 bases, J shed 0 bases, and the junction held 8 bases outside the gene matches. CDR3 sequence reads: CASRAGTELAKNIQYF. CDR3 coding DNA: TGTGCCAGCAGAGCCGGGACAGAACTAGCCAAAAACATTCAGTACTTC.

This clonotype was counted many times. The CDR3 is CASRSGGLEQYV. CDR3 nucleotide sequence: TGTGCCAGCAGAAGCGGGGGGCTCGAGCAGTACGTC. The chain couples TRBV6-2 or TRBV6-3 to TRBJ2-7; TRBD2 matches at 9 bases. V trimming: 6 bases; J trimming: 6 bases; junction bases outside the gene matches: 3. CDR1 MNHEY and CDR2 SVGEGT come from the germline V gene. This CDR3 contains 12 residues.

This clonotype was recorded many times. The V call is TRBV7-9, the J call TRBJ2-7; D tentatively fits TRBD1 or TRBD2 (5 bases each). From germline, CDR1 is SEHNR and CDR2 FQNEAQ (reference sequence). The ends were cut back, 3 bases at V and 4 bases at J, with 13 bases in the middle. The CDR3 covers 14 residues. The CDR3 protein is CASSFQGREYEQYF. Written as DNA, the CDR3 is TGTGCCAGCAGCTTCCAGGGCCGGGAATACGAGCAGTACTTC.

This clonotype was seen a few times. The chain has TRBV28 and TRBJ1-1; 8 bases map to TRBD1. CDR1 and CDR2 (germline): MDHEN, SYDVKM. The CDR3 runs to 15 residues. The V gene end was trimmed by 5 bases and the J gene end by 1 base; junction bases not matched to a gene: 6. The CDR3: CASSGFGTGNTEAFF. CDR3 bases: TGTGCCAGCAGTGGATTCGGGACAGGGAACACTGAAGCTTTCTTT.

This clonotype has at least ten counts. The chain recombines TRBV29-1 with TRBJ1-4, with D tentatively TRBD1 (5 bases). Germline assignment: CDR1 SQVTM and CDR2 ANQGSEA. This CDR3 contains 15 residues. Trimming took 6 bases from V and 3 from J, leaving 17 bases between them. The CDR3 loop is CSVARGSQANEKLFF. CDR3 DNA sequence: TGCAGCGTAGCACGGGGCAGCCAGGCTAATGAAAAACTGTTTTTT.

This clonotype was counted at least ten times. The chain couples TRBV7-2 to TRBJ2-1; D is possibly TRBD1 or TRBD2 (7 bases each). This CDR3 spans 11 amino acids. Looked up from germline, CDR1 is SGHTA and CDR2 is FQGNSA. CDR3 DNA: TGTGAAAGCCAGGGGGGGGGTGAGCAGTTCTTC. Protein: CESQGGGEQFF.

This clonotype was recorded many times. The chain joins TRBV5-1 to TRBJ2-4, with TRBD1 as a possible D gene (5 bases). The CDR3 is 15 amino acids. Per the germline V gene, CDR1 is SGHRS and CDR2 is YFSETQ. Trimming removed 5 bases at V and 0 bases at J, with 12 bases between. The CDR3 protein is CASSLTALAKNIQYF. CDR3 coding DNA: TGCGCCAGCAGTCTGACAGCCTTAGCCAAAAACATTCAGTACTTC.

This clonotype was seen repeatedly, ten times or more. The rearrangement joins TRBV29-1 to TRBJ2-1; possibly TRBD2 for D (5 bases). The CDR3 runs 12 residues. The germline V gene has CDR1 SQVTM and CDR2 ANQGSEA. V gave up 6 bases and J gave up 7 bases, with 13 bases separating them. The DNA for the CDR3 is TGCAGCGTCTTTGGACGGACTAATGAGCAGTTCTTC. Its translation: CSVFGRTNEQFF.

V is TRBV13 and J is TRBJ1-6, with D hard to call. Trimming stripped 5 bases from V and 7 bases from J, with 18 bases between. The V gene's germline CDR1 is PRHDT and CDR2 FYEKMQ (reference sequence). The CDR3 covers 16 residues. CDR3 in DNA: TGTGCCAGCAGCCTTGCCACCCTGGAGGGAAATTCACCCCTCCACTTT. This translates into CASSLATLEGNSPLHF.

Ten or more counts support this clonotype. The chain is built from TRBV7-2 and TRBJ1-2, with a weak D call TRBD1 (5 bases). The CDR3 spans 12 residues. Between the trimmed V and J ends, which lost 5 bases and 11 bases, there was a span of 15 bases. Germline V gene data show CDR1 as SGHTA and CDR2 as FQGNSA. The CDR3 DNA is TGTGCCAGCAGCCCTCCGGGACGTCGTTACACCTTC. Translation: CASSPPGRRYTF.

The sample holds a few counts of this clonotype. This chain's CDR3 is CSARASGQETQYF. Written as DNA, the CDR3 is TGCAGTGCTAGGGCTAGCGGGCAAGAGACCCAGTACTTC. The chain joins TRBV20-1 to TRBJ2-5, with TRBD2 matching over 8 bases. The CDR3 consists of 13 residues. The V segment lost 3 bases and the J segment 2 bases; nucleotides outside the gene matches: 2. Germline V gene sequence: CDR1 DFQATT, CDR2 SNEGSKA (reference sequence).

As for this clonotype: This clone may be a read error of a much larger clone one base away. The chain uses TRBV6-2 or TRBV6-3 and TRBJ1-4; 7 bases are shared with TRBD1. The trim removed 2 bases at V and 7 bases at J, leaving 1 base unmatched. Germline CDR1 is MNHEY and CDR2 is SVGEGT. This CDR3 region has 13 residues. The CDR3 nucleotides read TGTGCCAGCAGTTACAGGGGGCGTGAAAAACTGTTTTTT. It specifies CASSYRGREKLFF.

This clonotype was detected many times. The gene calls are TRBV7-8 and TRBJ2-7, with a possible D match to TRBD1 (5 bases). Per the germline V gene, CDR1 is SGHVS and CDR2 is FQNEAQ. V was shortened by 5 bases and J by 3 bases, with 11 bases between the two germline ends. The CDR3 extends over 13 amino acids. This CDR3 is CASSPRQYYEQYF. The DNA of the CDR3 is TGTGCCAGCAGCCCAAGACAGTACTACGAGCAGTACTTC.

This clonotype was picked up many times. This rearrangement joins TRBV18 to TRBJ1-5; 7 nucleotides line up with TRBD1. From germline, CDR1 is KGHSH and CDR2 LQKENI. With 3 bases clipped from V and 7 bases from J, the junction kept 3 bases outside the gene matches. This CDR3 comprises 13 residues. The CDR3, as DNA: TGTGCCAGCTCACCGAGCAGGGGGCAGCCCCAGCATTTT. This sequence encodes CASSPSRGQPQHF. Complete variable domain (other parts from reference TRBV18 and TRBJ1-5): NAGVMQNPRHLVRRRGQEARLRCSPMKGHSHVYWYRQLPEEGLKFMVYLQKENIIDESGMPKERFSAEFPKEGPSILRIQQVVRGDSAAYFCASSPSRGQPQHFGDGTRLSIL.

This clonotype came up many times. The genes are TRBV3-1 and TRBJ2-5, with D perhaps TRBD2 (5 bases). Germline lookup yields CDR1 LGHDT and CDR2 YNNKEL (reference sequence). V was pared by 1 base and J by 5 bases, with 17 bases between. CDR3 size: 16 residues. DNA for the CDR3: TGTGCCAGCAGCCAAGGGACGGCCGGGGTAGAGGAGACCCAGTACTTC. Protein sequence: CASSQGTAGVEETQYF.

This clonotype was counted a few times. The chain employs TRBV2 and TRBJ1-5, with D possibly being TRBD1 (6 bases). Germline V gives CDR1 SNHLY, CDR2 FYNNEI. Trimming removed 3 bases from V and 6 bases from J, with 12 bases in between. This CDR3 contains 14 residues. The CDR3 spells CASSEEGGGQPQHF. DNA of the CDR3: TGTGCCAGCAGTGAGGAGGGGGGAGGTCAGCCCCAGCATTTT.

In this sample, this clonotype turned up a few times. The junction does not match germline at one end; this may be a read error. V and J are TRBV29-1 and TRBJ2-5, with 8 bases fitting TRBD1. Germline CDR1 SQVTM, CDR2 ANQGSEA. CDR3 size: 15 residues. CDR3 in DNA: TGCAGCGTGGAAGGAGCGACAGGGGCTTTGGAGACCCAGTACTTC. Translating gives CSVEGATGALETQYF.